Below are 27 T cell receptor beta chains sequenced from a single sample in a study of blood T cell repertoires in COVID-19. Assay: immunoSEQ multiplex PCR; the TCRdb copy retains only in-frame clones and omits some. Of around 250,000 clones listed, around nine tenths are singletons. Source material: peripheral blood. The origin of the receptors is a woman in her 70s with active or convalescent COVID-19.

The genes are TRBV29-1 and TRBJ1-1, with D uncertain. This CDR3 contains 14 residues. Germline CDR1 and CDR2: SQVTM and ANQGSEA. V lost 6 bases, J lost 5 bases, and 19 bases lay in between. The CDR3 DNA reads as TGCAGCGTGAGGCTGGGGAGTTTCGGGACTGAAGCTTTCTTT. This sequence encodes CSVRLGSFGTEAFF.

This chain joins TRBV6-5 and TRBJ2-2; D might be TRBD2 (6 bases). Germline-derived CDR1 and CDR2 are MNHEY and SVGAGI. Trimming removed 2 bases from V and 6 bases from J, with 13 bases in between. CDR3 length equals 15 residues. Here the CDR3 DNA reads TGTGCCAGCAGTTACCAGAGACGACTAGCCGGGGAGCTGTTTTTT. Its protein product is CASSYQRRLAGELFF.

The V gene is TRBV24-1, the J gene TRBJ1-2; 10 positions match TRBD1. From germline, CDR1 is KGHDR and CDR2 SFDVKD. CDR3 length: 14 amino acids. V gave up 4 bases and J gave up 8 bases; unmatched junction bases: 6. CDR3 DNA sequence: TGTGCCACCAGTGACCCCGGGACAGGGGTCGGCTACACCTTC. Translation: CATSDPGTGVGYTF.

The chain links TRBV28 to TRBJ1-2, with D maybe TRBD1 (5 bases). Germline V gene data show CDR1 as MDHEN and CDR2 as SYDVKM. V gave up 4 bases and J gave up 6 bases, with 21 bases separating them. The CDR3 covers 16 residues. CDR3 protein: CASSWGGTSRWDGYTF. DNA of the CDR3: TGTGCCAGCAGTTGGGGAGGGACCTCACGATGGGATGGCTACACCTTC.

V usage is TRBV27 and J usage is TRBJ2-3; tentative D call: TRBD2 (6 bases). CDR1 and CDR2 (germline): MNHEY, SMNVEV (reference sequence). The CDR3 length is 16 residues. V was shortened by 6 bases and J by 2 bases, with 18 bases between the two germline ends. CDR3 sequence: CASRKQLSGTTDTQYF. The CDR3 nucleotides read TGTGCCAGCAGAAAGCAACTTAGCGGAACCACAGATACGCAGTATTTT.

The chain combines TRBV19 with TRBJ1-5, with a weak D call TRBD1 (6 bases). This CDR3 is built from 14 residues. Deletions cut 6 bases from V and 4 bases from J, with 13 bases between. Germline V gives CDR1 LNHDA, CDR2 SQIVND (reference sequence). The CDR3 DNA follows: TGTGCCAGTAGGACGACAGGCGGTAATCAGCCCCAGCATTTT. Its translation is CASRTTGGNQPQHF.

The CDR3 is CAIPRGQDGYTF. The CDR3 DNA is TGTGCCATCCCGCGGGGGCAGGATGGCTACACCTTC. V and J are TRBV10-3 and TRBJ1-2; D is possibly TRBD1 (6 bases). The V gene's germline CDR1 is ENHRY and CDR2 SYGVKD. The CDR3 length is 12 residues. Trimming removed 8 bases at V and 6 bases at J, with 13 bases between.

The chain links TRBV7-2 to TRBJ2-4; unclear D gene. This CDR3 contains 17 residues. Trimming pared 5 bases from V and 0 bases from J, leaving 17 bases between. Germline V gene sequence: CDR1 SGHTA, CDR2 FQGNSA. The CDR3 region is CASSPTSVTLAKNIQYF. In DNA, the CDR3 is TGTGCCAGCAGCCCTACGAGCGTCACCTTAGCCAAAAACATTCAGTACTTC. The full variable domain, in which reference TRBV7-2 and TRBJ2-4 provide the parts outside the CDR3, is GAGVSQSPSNKVTEKGKDVELRCDPISGHTALYWYRQSLGQGLEFLIYFQGNSAPDKSGLPSDRFSAERTGGSVSTLTIQRTQQEDSAVYLCASSPTSVTLAKNIQYFGAGTRLSVL.

The rearrangement uses TRBV29-1 and TRBJ1-2; 8 positions agree with TRBD1. The CDR3 is 14 amino acids. V was clipped by 7 bases and J by 4 bases; unmatched bases: 11. CDR1 SQVTM and CDR2 ANQGSEA come from the germline V gene. The CDR3: CSANADRASYGYTF. CDR3 DNA sequence: TGCAGCGCTAACGCGGACAGGGCCAGCTATGGCTACACCTTC.

The chain recombines TRBV6-6 with TRBJ1-5; D may be TRBD1 (6 bases). V dropped 6 bases and J dropped 2 bases, with 11 bases sitting between them. Per the germline V gene, CDR1 is MNHNY and CDR2 is SVGAGI (reference sequence). The length of the CDR3 is 14 residues. The CDR3 here is CASRRRTGNQPQHF. The CDR3 nucleotides read TGTGCCAGCAGACGCCGGACAGGCAATCAGCCCCAGCATTTT.

The chain employs TRBV4-3 and TRBJ1-2; D may be TRBD1 (5 bases). Deletions cut 3 bases from V and 4 bases from J, with 15 bases between. CDR1 LGHNA and CDR2 YSLEER come from the germline V gene. CDR3 length: 15 residues. In DNA, the CDR3 is TGCGCCAGCAGCCATCTGGGGGGTGAGACCTATGGCTACACCTTC. Its protein product is CASSHLGGETYGYTF.

A few counts support this clone. The V call is TRBV19, the J call TRBJ1-4; D perhaps matches TRBD1 (6 bases). CDR1 LNHDA and CDR2 SQIVND come from the germline V gene (reference sequence). V gave up 6 bases and J gave up 2 bases, with 13 bases separating them. The length of the CDR3 is 15 residues. The CDR3 DNA is TGTGCCAGTAGGGACAGTTTGGTGACTAATGAAAAACTGTTTTTT. This encodes CASRDSLVTNEKLFF.

The chain uses TRBV9 and TRBJ2-7; D is possibly TRBD2 (6 bases). Germline CDR1 and CDR2: SGDLS and YYNGEE. The V gene lost 0 bases and the J gene lost 2 bases, with 12 bases spanning the gap. This CDR3 spans 15 amino acids. The CDR3 protein is CASSVGAGITYEQYF. CDR3 in DNA: TGTGCCAGCAGCGTAGGGGCGGGAATCACCTACGAGCAGTACTTC.

The J gene is TRBJ2-3, the V gene TRBV7-2; D not certain. Germline V gene sequence: CDR1 SGHTA, CDR2 FQGNSA. Trimming left V 1 base short and J 3 bases short, with 14 bases between. This CDR3 region has 16 residues. The CDR3 DNA is TGTGCCAGCAGCTTAGTAACAGATGGGTTGACAGATACGCAGTATTTT. Translating gives CASSLVTDGLTDTQYF. Full variable domain (rest looked up from reference TRBV7-2 and TRBJ2-3): GAGVSQSPSNKVTEKGKDVELRCDPISGHTALYWYRQSLGQGLEFLIYFQGNSAPDKSGLPSDRFSAERTGGSVSTLTIQRTQQEDSAVYLCASSLVTDGLTDTQYFGPGTRLTVL.

This clone occurred once. This chain links TRBV11-3 with TRBJ2-7, with TRBD1 matching 7 bases. This CDR3 has 15 amino acids. Germline loops: CDR1 SGHNT, CDR2 YENEEA. J lost 4 bases, V lost 3 bases, and 9 bases had no gene match. The CDR3 spells CASSFATGLDYEQYF. CDR3 nucleotide sequence: TGTGCCAGCAGCTTCGCGACAGGGCTGGATTACGAGCAGTACTTC.

The rearrangement uses TRBV7-2 and TRBJ1-1, with D tentatively TRBD1 (6 bases). This CDR3 is 13 amino acids long. Trimming took off 6 bases at V and 1 base at J, with 9 bases between the two ends. From germline, CDR1 is SGHTA and CDR2 FQGNSA. The CDR3 loop is CASSQDRNTEAFF. Here the CDR3 DNA reads TGTGCCAGCAGTCAGGACAGGAACACTGAAGCTTTCTTT. Full variable domain (missing parts from reference TRBV7-2 and TRBJ1-1): GAGVSQSPSNKVTEKGKDVELRCDPISGHTALYWYRQSLGQGLEFLIYFQGNSAPDKSGLPSDRFSAERTGGSVSTLTIQRTQQEDSAVYLCASSQDRNTEAFFGQGTRLTVV.

J is TRBJ1-1 and V is TRBV29-1, with no clear D. The CDR3 is 12 amino acids. V gave up 5 bases and J gave up 10 bases, with 17 bases separating them. The germline V gene encodes CDR1 SQVTM and CDR2 ANQGSEA. The chain's CDR3 is CSVLRTEGGAFF. DNA for the CDR3: TGCAGCGTTCTCAGGACGGAGGGTGGAGCTTTCTTT. Full variable domain (outside the CDR3, taken from reference TRBV29-1 and TRBJ1-1): SAVISQKPSRDICQRGTSLTIQCQVDSQVTMMFWYRQQPGQSLTLIATANQGSEATYESGFVIDKFPISRPNLTFSTLTVSNMSPEDSSIYLCSVLRTEGGAFFGQGTRLTVV.

This clone was seen only once. The rearrangement joins TRBV6-2 or TRBV6-3 to TRBJ1-2; D remains ambiguous. CDR3 length: 14 residues. Germline V gene sequence: CDR1 MNHEY, CDR2 SVGEGT. The V end was cut by 2 bases, the J end by 6 bases, with 13 bases between. CDR3 loop: CASSYGEKGDGYTF. The CDR3 coding sequence is TGTGCCAGCAGTTACGGGGAAAAGGGAGATGGCTACACCTTC.

V gene TRBV7-2 combines with J gene TRBJ2-3; 8 bases align to TRBD2. With V trimmed by 1 base and J by 6 bases, 9 bases remained unmatched. Germline V lookup: CDR1 SGHTA, CDR2 FQGNSA. There are 16 residues in the CDR3. The CDR3 loop is CASSLGPAGVDDTQYF. CDR3 DNA sequence: TGTGCCAGCAGCTTAGGTCCAGCGGGGGTGGACGATACGCAGTATTTT.

This sequence joins TRBV21-1 and TRBJ2-7; the table's D call, TRBD1, was not checked against the DNA. TRBV21-1 corresponds to a pseudogene. This CDR3 spans 14 amino acids. CDR3 nucleotides: TGTGCCAGCAGCAAAGAGGGCAGGGTATTAGCTCAGTACTTC. Its translation: CASSKEGRVLAQYF.

The chain is built from TRBV18 and TRBJ1-5; weak D call: TRBD1 (5 bases). The CDR3 totals 13 residues. Between the trimmed V and J ends, which lost 0 bases and 7 bases, there was a span of 7 bases. The V gene's germline CDR1 is KGHSH and CDR2 LQKENI. CDR3 amino acids: CASSPPGGQPQHF. Here the CDR3 DNA reads TGTGCCAGCTCACCACCGGGGGGGCAGCCCCAGCATTTT. The variable domain in full, with the rest retrieved from reference TRBV18 and TRBJ1-5, is NAGVMQNPRHLVRRRGQEARLRCSPMKGHSHVYWYRQLPEEGLKFMVYLQKENIIDESGMPKERFSAEFPKEGPSILRIQQVVRGDSAAYFCASSPPGGQPQHFGDGTRLSIL.

This sequence joins TRBV5-1 and TRBJ2-1, with 10 nucleotides matching TRBD2. The CDR3 spans 14 residues. V lost 4 bases and J lost 9; bases outside the gene matches: 7. Germline V gene data show CDR1 as SGHRS and CDR2 as YFSETQ. The CDR3 here is CASSQRGGTIEQFF. The CDR3 DNA reads TGCGCCAGCAGCCAGCGGGGGGGCACGATTGAGCAGTTCTTC.

The chain is built from TRBV19 and TRBJ1-1, with TRBD1 as a possible D gene (5 bases). Trimming removed 3 bases from V and 6 bases from J, with 17 bases in between. The CDR3 extends over 15 amino acids. The germline V gene encodes CDR1 LNHDA and CDR2 SQIVND (reference sequence). The CDR3 protein is CASSIQGSGRPEAFF. The CDR3 nucleotides read TGTGCCAGTAGTATCCAGGGCTCGGGGAGGCCTGAAGCTTTCTTT.

The chain uses TRBV13 and TRBJ2-1; TRBD2 agrees at 14 bases. CDR1 is PRHDT and CDR2 is FYEKMQ in the germline V gene (reference sequence). V lost 5 bases, J lost 0 bases, and 12 bases stayed unmatched. The CDR3 runs to 20 residues. The CDR3 sequence: CASSPTGTSGGGASYNEQFF. CDR3 coding DNA: TGTGCCAGCAGCCCGACCGGGACTAGCGGGGGTGGAGCCTCCTACAATGAGCAGTTCTTC.

The gene calls are TRBV6-5 and TRBJ2-7; perhaps TRBD2 as D (6 bases). The CDR3 covers 11 residues. Looked up from germline, CDR1 is MNHEY and CDR2 is SVGAGI. The V end lost 10 bases, the J end lost 6 bases, and 13 bases lay between the germline ends. In DNA form, the CDR3 reads TGTGCCACCACGGGAGTCAGCGAGCAGTACTTC. This codes for CATTGVSEQYF.

V is TRBV5-4 and J is TRBJ2-3, with TRBD2 as a possible D gene (6 bases). Trimming took off 0 bases at V and 6 bases at J, with 20 bases between the two ends. Germline V gene lookup returns CDR1 SGHNT and CDR2 YYREEE (reference sequence). This CDR3 has 17 residues. CDR3 bases: TGTGCCAGCAGCTTGGGGTTCGGAGGGTCCCTAGGGGATACGCAGTATTTT. Translating it yields CASSLGFGGSLGDTQYF.

V usage is TRBV24-1 and J usage is TRBJ2-3, with 12 positions matching TRBD2. Unmatched junction bases numbered 6, after V lost 3 bases and J lost 6 bases. CDR1 is KGHDR and CDR2 is SFDVKD in the germline V gene. This CDR3 has 16 residues. CDR3 bases: TGTGCCACCAGTGATCAAGCTCTAGCGGGGGGGGATACGCAGTATTTT. It encodes CATSDQALAGGDTQYF.